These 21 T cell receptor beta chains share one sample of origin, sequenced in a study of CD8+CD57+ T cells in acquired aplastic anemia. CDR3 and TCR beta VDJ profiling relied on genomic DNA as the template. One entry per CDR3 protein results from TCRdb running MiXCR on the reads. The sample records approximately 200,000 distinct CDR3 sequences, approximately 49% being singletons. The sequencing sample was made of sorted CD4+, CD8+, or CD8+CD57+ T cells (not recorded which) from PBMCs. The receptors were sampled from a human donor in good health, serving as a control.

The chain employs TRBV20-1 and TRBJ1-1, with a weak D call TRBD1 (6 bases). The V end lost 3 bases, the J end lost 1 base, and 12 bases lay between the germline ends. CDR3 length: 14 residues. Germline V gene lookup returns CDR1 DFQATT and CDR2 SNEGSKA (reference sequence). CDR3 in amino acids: CSASPGHPNTEAFF. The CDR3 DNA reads TGCAGTGCTAGCCCGGGACACCCGAACACTGAAGCTTTCTTT.

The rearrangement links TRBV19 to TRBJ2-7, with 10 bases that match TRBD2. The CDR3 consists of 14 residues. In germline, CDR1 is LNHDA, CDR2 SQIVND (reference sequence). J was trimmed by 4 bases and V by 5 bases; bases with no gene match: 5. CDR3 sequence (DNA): TGTGCCAGTAGTCCTAGCGGGGGACAATACGAGCAGTACTTC. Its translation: CASSPSGGQYEQYF.

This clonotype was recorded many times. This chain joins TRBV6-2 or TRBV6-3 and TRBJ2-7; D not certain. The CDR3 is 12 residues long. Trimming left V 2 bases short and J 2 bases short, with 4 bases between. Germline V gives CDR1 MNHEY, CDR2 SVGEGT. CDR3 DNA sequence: TGTGCCAGCAGTTACCCCCCCTACGAGCAGTACTTC. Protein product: CASSYPPYEQYF.

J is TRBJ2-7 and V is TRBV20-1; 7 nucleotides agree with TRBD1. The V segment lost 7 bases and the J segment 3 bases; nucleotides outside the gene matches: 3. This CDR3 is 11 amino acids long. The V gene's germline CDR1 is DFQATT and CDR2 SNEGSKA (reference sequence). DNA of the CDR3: TGCAGTGTAAGGACAGGCTACGAGCAGTACTTC. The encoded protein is CSVRTGYEQYF.

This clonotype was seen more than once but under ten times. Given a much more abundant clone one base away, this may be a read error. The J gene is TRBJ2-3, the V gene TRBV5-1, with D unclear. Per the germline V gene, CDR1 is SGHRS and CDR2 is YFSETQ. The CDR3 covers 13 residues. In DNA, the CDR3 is TGCGCCAGCAGCTTAGCAGGTCTAGATGCGCAGTATTTT. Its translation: CASSLAGLDAQYF.

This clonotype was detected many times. For the CDR3, the DNA is TGTGCCAGCAGCTTAGTAGCAGGGGGACCCAGGGTTAACAATGAGCAGTTCTTC. Encoded protein: CASSLVAGGPRVNNEQFF. The chain combines TRBV7-2 with TRBJ2-1, with 7 nucleotides matching TRBD1. CDR1 is SGHTA and CDR2 is FQGNSA in the germline V gene. J lost 5 bases, V lost 1 base, and 14 bases had no gene match. This CDR3 is 18 amino acids long.

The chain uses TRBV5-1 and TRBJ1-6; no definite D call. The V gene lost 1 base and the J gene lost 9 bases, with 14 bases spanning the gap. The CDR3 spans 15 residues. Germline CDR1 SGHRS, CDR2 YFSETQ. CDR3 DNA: TGCGCCAGCAGCTTGATGGGCCGGACGAGTTCACCCCTCCACTTT. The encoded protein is CASSLMGRTSSPLHF.

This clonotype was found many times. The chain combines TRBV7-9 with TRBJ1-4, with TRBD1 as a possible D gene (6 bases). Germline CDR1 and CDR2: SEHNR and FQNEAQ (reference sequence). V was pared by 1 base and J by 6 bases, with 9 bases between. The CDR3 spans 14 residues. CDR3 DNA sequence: TGTGCCAGCAGCTTAGGGACAGAAGATGAAAAACTGTTTTTT. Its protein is CASSLGTEDEKLFF.

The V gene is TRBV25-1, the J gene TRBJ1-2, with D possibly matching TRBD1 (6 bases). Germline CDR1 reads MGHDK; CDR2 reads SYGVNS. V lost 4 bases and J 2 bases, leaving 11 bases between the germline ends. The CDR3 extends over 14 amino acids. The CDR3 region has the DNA TGTGCCAGCAGTGTACGAACAGGGAACTATGGCTACACCTTC. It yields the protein CASSVRTGNYGYTF.

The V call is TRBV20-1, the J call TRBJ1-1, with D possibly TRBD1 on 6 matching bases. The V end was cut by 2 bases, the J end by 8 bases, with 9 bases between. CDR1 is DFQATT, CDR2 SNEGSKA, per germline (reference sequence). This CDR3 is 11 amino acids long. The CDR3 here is CSARQGNEAFF. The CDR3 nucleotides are TGCAGTGCTAGACAGGGGAACGAAGCTTTCTTT.

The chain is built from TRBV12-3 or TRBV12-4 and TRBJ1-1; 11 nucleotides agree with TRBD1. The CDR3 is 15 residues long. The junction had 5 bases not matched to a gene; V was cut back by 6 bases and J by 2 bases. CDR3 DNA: TGTGCCAGCAGATCGGACAGGGGGCTTAACACTGAAGCTTTCTTT. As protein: CASRSDRGLNTEAFF.

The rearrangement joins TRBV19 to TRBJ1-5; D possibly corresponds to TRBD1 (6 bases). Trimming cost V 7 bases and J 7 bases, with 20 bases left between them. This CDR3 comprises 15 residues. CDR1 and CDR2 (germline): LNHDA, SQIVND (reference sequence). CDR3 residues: CASMAAGGAGQPQHF. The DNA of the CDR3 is TGTGCCAGTATGGCTGCGGGGGGCGCGGGACAGCCCCAGCATTTT.

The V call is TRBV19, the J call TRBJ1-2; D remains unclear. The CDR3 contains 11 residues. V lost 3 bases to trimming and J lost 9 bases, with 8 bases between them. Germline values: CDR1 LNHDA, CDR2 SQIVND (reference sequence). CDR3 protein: CASSILTSYTF. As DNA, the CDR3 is TGTGCCAGTAGTATTTTGACGAGCTACACCTTC.

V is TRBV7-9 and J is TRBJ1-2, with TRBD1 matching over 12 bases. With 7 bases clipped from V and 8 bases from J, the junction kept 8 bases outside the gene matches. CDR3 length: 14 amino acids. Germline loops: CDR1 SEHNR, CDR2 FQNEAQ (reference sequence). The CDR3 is CASTGGTGGVGYTF. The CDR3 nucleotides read TGTGCCAGCACCGGGGGGACAGGGGGCGTCGGCTACACCTTC.

The CDR3 reads CASSLTSGPTDTQYF. The DNA of the CDR3 is TGTGCCAGCAGCCTGACTAGCGGCCCCACAGATACGCAGTATTTT. The V gene is TRBV7-2, the J gene TRBJ2-3; 9 nucleotides match TRBD2. CDR3 size: 15 residues. Germline CDR1 SGHTA, CDR2 FQGNSA. V dropped 5 bases and J dropped 2; count of bases not matched to a gene: 5.

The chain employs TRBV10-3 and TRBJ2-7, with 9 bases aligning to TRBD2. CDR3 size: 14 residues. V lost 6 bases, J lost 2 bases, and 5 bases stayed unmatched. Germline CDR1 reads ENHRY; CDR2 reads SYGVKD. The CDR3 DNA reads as TGTGCCATCAGGTCCAGCGGGGGGACCTACGAGCAGTACTTC. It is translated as CAIRSSGGTYEQYF.

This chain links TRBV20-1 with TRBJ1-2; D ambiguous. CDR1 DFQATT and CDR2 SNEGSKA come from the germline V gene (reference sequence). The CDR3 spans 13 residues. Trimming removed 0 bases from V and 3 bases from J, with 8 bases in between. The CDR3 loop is CSAREETDYGYTF. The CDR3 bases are TGCAGTGCTAGAGAAGAGACTGACTATGGCTACACCTTC.

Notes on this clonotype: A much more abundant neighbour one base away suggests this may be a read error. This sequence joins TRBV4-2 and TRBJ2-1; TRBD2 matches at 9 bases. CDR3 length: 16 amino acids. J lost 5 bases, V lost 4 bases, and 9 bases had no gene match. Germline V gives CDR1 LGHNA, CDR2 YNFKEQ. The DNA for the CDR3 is TGTGCCAGCAGCCCCCAAGGCTTAGCGGGGGACAATGAGCAGTTCTTC. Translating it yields CASSPQGLAGDNEQFF.

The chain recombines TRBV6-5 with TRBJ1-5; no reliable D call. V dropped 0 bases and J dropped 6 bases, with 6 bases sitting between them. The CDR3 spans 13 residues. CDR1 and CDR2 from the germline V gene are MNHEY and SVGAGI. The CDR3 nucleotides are TGTGCCAGCAGTTACTCGGACCGTCAGCCCCAGCATTTT. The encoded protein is CASSYSDRQPQHF.

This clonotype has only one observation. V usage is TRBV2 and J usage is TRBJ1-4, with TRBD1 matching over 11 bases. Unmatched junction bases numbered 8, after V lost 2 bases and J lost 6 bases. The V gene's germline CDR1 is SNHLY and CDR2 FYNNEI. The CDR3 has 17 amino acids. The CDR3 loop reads CASSESWTGGPDEKLFF. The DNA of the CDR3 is TGTGCCAGCAGTGAATCGTGGACAGGGGGCCCGGATGAAAAACTGTTTTTT.

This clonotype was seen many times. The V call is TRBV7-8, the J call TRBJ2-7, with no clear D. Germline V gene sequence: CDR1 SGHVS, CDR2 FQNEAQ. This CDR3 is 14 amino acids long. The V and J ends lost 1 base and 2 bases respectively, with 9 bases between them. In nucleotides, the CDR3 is TGTGCCAGCAGCTTAGTCCGGATCCCCTACGAGCAGTACTTC. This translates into CASSLVRIPYEQYF.